A single sample is the source of the 14 T cell receptor beta chains below, sequenced in a study of T cells expressing NK-cell markers. One entry per CDR3 protein, without DNA, is what TCRdb gives after re-calling the 5' RACE reads. The listing records some 600,000 distinct CDR3 sequences. Sequenced material: blood T cells: a sorted CD56 or NKG2C T cell subset, CD4+ or CD8+ T cells, or bulk PBMC T cells (not recorded which). The source is a man aged 18 to 30 in good health.

CDR3 in amino acids: CASSPGQGFDSPLHF. V and J are TRBV12-3 or TRBV12-4 and TRBJ1-6; TCRdb outputs TRBD1, but without DNA this stays unchecked. The CDR3 loop spans 15 amino acids.

The V and J genes are TRBV20-1 and TRBJ2-1; TCRdb designates TRBD2, a call that cannot be tested without DNA. The CDR3 sequence is 15 residues long. Germline CDR1 is DFQATT and CDR2 is SNEGSKA (reference sequence). The CDR3 is CSAELPLAGVDEQFF.

This chain joins TRBV20-1 and TRBJ2-3. Germline CDR1 and CDR2: DFQATT and SNEGSKA (reference sequence). CDR3 length equals 13 residues. The CDR3: CSATGSSTDTQYF.

The chain joins TRBV7-2 to TRBJ2-3; without DNA, the TCRdb call of TRBD2 cannot be checked. Germline-derived CDR1 and CDR2 are SGHTA and FQGNSA. CDR3 size: 16 residues. CDR3 sequence: CASSSYGTSGTDTQYF.

V gene TRBV20-1 combines with J gene TRBJ2-3; the D gene TCRdb calls, TRBD1, cannot be checked with no DNA. The germline V gene has CDR1 DFQATT and CDR2 SNEGSKA (reference sequence). The CDR3 consists of 15 residues. CDR3 amino acids: CSASAWGDRADTQYF.

The rearrangement joins TRBV4-2 to TRBJ1-4. This CDR3 region has 16 residues. The V gene's germline CDR1 is LGHNA and CDR2 YNFKEQ. CDR3: CASSQLLRGTTEKLFF.

The chain links TRBV24-1 to TRBJ2-2; TCRdb returns TRBD2, unconfirmable since there is no DNA. Germline CDR1 and CDR2: KGHDR and SFDVKD. This CDR3 contains 14 residues. The CDR3 spells CATHGGADTGELFF.

The rearrangement links TRBV10-3 to TRBJ1-3; the D gene TCRdb calls, TRBD1, cannot be checked with no DNA. CDR1 is ENHRY, CDR2 SYGVKD, per germline. The length of the CDR3 is 14 residues. The CDR3 sequence is CATTGASDGNTIYF.

The V and J genes are TRBV20-1 and TRBJ1-6; the D call from TCRdb, TRBD1, cannot be confirmed without DNA. The CDR3 is 15 amino acids. Germline V gene lookup returns CDR1 DFQATT and CDR2 SNEGSKA (reference sequence). CDR3 protein: CSAGGSSSYNSPLHF.

The V and J genes are TRBV5-1 and TRBJ2-1; the TCRdb D gene call, TRBD1, has no DNA to confirm it. Germline V gene data show CDR1 as SGHRS and CDR2 as YFSETQ. The CDR3 runs 13 residues. Here the CDR3 reads CASSLSTGYEQFF.

The J gene is TRBJ2-3, the V gene TRBV11-2; the D call of TRBD2 rests on TCRdb alone, since no DNA is present to check it. Germline values: CDR1 SGHAT, CDR2 FQNNGV. The CDR3 runs 15 residues. CDR3 region: CASRRISGRTDTQYF.

V is TRBV29-1 and J is TRBJ2-6. The CDR3 consists of 16 residues. Per germline, CDR1 SQVTM and CDR2 ANQGSEA. CDR3 in amino acids: CSVFSTQPSGANVLTF.

The chain is built from TRBV10-3 and TRBJ1-4; TCRdb's D call of TRBD1 is untestable without DNA. The CDR3 contains 15 residues. Germline V gene sequence: CDR1 ENHRY, CDR2 SYGVKD. The CDR3 loop is CAISDDRGPGEKLFF.

This chain connects TRBV6-8 to TRBJ2-7; TCRdb's D call, TRBD2, is unchecked because there is no DNA. The CDR3 runs to 16 residues. Looked up from germline, CDR1 is MNHGY and CDR2 is SAAAGT. The CDR3 is CASSSLSSGRGYEQYF.